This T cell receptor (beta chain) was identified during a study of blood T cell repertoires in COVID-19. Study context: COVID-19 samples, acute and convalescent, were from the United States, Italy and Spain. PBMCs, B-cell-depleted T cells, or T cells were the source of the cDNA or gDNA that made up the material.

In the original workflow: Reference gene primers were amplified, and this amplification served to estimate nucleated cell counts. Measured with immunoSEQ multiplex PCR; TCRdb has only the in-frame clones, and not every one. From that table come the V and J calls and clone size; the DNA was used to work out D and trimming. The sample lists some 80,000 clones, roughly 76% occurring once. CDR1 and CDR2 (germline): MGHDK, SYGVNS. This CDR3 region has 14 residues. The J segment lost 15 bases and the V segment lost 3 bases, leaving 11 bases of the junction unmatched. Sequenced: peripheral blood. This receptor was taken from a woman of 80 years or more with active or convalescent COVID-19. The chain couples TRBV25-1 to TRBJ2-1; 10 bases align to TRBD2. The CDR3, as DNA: TGTGCCAGCAGTGATAATAGCGGGGGGCCCAGGGCGTTCTTC. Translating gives CASSDNSGGPRAFF.